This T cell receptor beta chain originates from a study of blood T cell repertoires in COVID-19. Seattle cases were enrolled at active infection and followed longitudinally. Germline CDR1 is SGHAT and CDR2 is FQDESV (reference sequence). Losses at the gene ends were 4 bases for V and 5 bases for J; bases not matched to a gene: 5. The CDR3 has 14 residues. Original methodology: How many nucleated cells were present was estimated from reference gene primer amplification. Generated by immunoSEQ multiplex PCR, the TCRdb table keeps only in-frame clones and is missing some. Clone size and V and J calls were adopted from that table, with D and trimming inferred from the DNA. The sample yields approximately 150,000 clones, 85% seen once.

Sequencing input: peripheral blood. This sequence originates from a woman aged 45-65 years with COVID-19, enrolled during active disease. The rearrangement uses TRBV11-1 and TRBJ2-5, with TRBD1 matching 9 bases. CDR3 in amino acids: CASSSDRGVETQYF. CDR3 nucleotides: TGTGCCAGCAGCTCGGACAGGGGTGTTGAGACCCAGTACTTC.